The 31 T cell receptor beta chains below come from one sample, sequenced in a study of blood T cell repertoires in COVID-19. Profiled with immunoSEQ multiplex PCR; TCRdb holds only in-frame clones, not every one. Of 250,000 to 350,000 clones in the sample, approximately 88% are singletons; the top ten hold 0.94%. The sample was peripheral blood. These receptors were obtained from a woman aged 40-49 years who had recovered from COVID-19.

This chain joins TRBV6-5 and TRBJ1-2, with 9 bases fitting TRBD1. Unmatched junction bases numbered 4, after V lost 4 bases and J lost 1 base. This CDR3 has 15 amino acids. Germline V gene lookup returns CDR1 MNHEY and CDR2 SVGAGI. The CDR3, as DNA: TGTGCCAGCAGTTCACTGGGACAGGGTAACTATGGCTACACCTTC. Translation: CASSSLGQGNYGYTF.

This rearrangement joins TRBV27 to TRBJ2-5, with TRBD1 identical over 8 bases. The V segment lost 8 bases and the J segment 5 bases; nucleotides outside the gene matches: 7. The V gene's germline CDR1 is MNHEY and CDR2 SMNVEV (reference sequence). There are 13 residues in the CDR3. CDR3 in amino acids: CASRGQGRETQYF. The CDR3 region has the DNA TGTGCCAGCCGAGGACAGGGACGGGAGACCCAGTACTTC.

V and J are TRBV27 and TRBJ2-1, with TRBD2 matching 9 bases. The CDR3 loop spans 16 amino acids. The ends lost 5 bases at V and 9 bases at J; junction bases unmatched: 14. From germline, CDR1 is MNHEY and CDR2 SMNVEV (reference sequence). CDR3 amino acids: CASSRSSGRPLGEQFF. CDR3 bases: TGTGCCAGCAGTCGATCAAGCGGGAGGCCCCTCGGTGAGCAGTTCTTC.

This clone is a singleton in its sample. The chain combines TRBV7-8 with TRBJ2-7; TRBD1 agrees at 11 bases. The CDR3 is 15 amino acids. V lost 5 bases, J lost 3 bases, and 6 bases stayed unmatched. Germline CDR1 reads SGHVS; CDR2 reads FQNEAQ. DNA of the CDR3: TGTGCCAGCAGCCGGACAGGGGGCGAGGGCTACGAGCAGTACTTC. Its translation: CASSRTGGEGYEQYF.

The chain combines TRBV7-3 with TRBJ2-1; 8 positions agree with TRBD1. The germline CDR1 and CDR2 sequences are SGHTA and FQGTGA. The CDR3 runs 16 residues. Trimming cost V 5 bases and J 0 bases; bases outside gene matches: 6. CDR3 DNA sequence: TGTGCCAGCAGCCAACACAGGGGGGACTCCTACAATGAGCAGTTCTTC. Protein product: CASSQHRGDSYNEQFF.

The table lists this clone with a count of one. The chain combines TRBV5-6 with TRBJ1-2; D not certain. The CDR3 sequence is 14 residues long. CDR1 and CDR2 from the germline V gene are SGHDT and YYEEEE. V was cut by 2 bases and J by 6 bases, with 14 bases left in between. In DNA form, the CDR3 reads TGTGCCAGCAGCTTTAGTCTTGGAACTAATGGCTACACCTTC. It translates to CASSFSLGTNGYTF.

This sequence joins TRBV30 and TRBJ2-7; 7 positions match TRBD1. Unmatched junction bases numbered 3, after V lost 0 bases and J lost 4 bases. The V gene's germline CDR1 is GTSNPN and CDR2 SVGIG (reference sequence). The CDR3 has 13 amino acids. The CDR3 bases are TGTGCCTGGAGTGTAACAGGGGTATACGAGCAGTACTTC. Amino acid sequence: CAWSVTGVYEQYF.

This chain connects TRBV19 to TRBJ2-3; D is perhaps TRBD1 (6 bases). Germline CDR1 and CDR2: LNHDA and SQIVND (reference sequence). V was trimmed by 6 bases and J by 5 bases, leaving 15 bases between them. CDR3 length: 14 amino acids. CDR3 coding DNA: TGTGCCAGTAGCCAACAGGGTGGCCTAGATACGCAGTATTTT. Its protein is CASSQQGGLDTQYF. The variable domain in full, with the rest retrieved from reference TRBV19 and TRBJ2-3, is DGGITQSPKYLFRKEGQNVTLSCEQNLNHDAMYWYRQDPGQGLRLIYYSQIVNDFQKGDIAEGYSVSREKKESFPLTVTSAQKNPTAFYLCASSQQGGLDTQYFGPGTRLTVL.

The DNA for the CDR3 is TGTGCCACCAGATGGGGCGGAAGCACTGAAGCTTTCTTT. It specifies CATRWGGSTEAFF. This chain links TRBV15 with TRBJ1-1; D may be TRBD1 (5 bases). This CDR3 comprises 13 residues. V shed 6 bases and J shed 4 bases, with 12 bases lying between them. Germline CDR1 is LNHNV and CDR2 is YYDKDF (reference sequence).

The CDR3 sequence: CASSYSGRDRNSPLHF. As DNA, the CDR3 is TGTGCCAGCAGTTACTCTGGGAGGGACCGTAATTCACCCCTCCACTTT. The V and J genes are TRBV6-5 and TRBJ1-6; the D gene is possibly TRBD1 (5 bases). Germline-derived CDR1 and CDR2 are MNHEY and SVGAGI. CDR3 size: 16 residues. V was shortened by 0 bases and J by 6 bases, with 12 bases between the two germline ends.

The CDR3 loop reads CASSSSGGGETQYF. In DNA form, the CDR3 reads TGTGCCAGCAGTTCCAGCGGGGGGGGAGAGACCCAGTACTTC. The chain recombines TRBV7-9 with TRBJ2-5; 10 nucleotides line up with TRBD2. Germline CDR1 SEHNR, CDR2 FQNEAQ (reference sequence). The V and J ends lost 6 bases and 4 bases, in that order; junction bases with no gene match: 5. The CDR3 spans 14 residues. The full variable domain, completed using reference TRBV7-9 and TRBJ2-5, is DTGVSQNPRHKITKRGQNVTFRCDPISEHNRLYWYRQTLGQGPEFLTYFQNEAQLEKSRLLSDRFSAERPKGSFSTLEIQRTEQGDSAMYLCASSSSGGGETQYFGPGTRLLVL.

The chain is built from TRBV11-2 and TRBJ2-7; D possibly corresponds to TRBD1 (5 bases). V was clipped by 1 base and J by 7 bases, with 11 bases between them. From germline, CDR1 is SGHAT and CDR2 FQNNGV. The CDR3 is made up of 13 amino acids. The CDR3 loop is CASSLGQGGEQYF. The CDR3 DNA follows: TGTGCCAGCAGCTTAGGGCAGGGTGGTGAGCAGTACTTC.

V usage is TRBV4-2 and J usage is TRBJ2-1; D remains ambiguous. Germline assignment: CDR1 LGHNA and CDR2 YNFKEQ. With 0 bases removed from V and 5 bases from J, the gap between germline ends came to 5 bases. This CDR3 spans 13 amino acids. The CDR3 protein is CASSQDLDNEQFF. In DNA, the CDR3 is TGTGCCAGCAGCCAAGATCTCGACAATGAGCAGTTCTTC.

The CDR3 spells CASSITMGNQPQHF. The DNA of the CDR3 is TGTGCCAGTAGTATAACTATGGGCAATCAGCCCCAGCATTTT. The V and J genes are TRBV19 and TRBJ1-5, with D unclear. The CDR3 contains 14 residues. In germline, CDR1 is LNHDA, CDR2 SQIVND (reference sequence). V was clipped by 2 bases and J by 2 bases, with 7 bases between them.

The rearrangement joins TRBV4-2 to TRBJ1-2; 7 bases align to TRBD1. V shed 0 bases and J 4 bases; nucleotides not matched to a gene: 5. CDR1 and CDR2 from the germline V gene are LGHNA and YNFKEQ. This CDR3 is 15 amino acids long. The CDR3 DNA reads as TGTGCCAGCAGCCAAGAAAAGGGGGCATCCTATGGCTACACCTTC. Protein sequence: CASSQEKGASYGYTF.

CDR3 residues: CASSFQQEAYEQYF. The CDR3 coding sequence is TGTGCCAGCAGCTTTCAACAGGAAGCCTACGAGCAGTACTTC. V usage is TRBV11-1 and J usage is TRBJ2-7; possibly TRBD1 for D (5 bases). V was clipped by 3 bases and J by 2 bases, with 11 bases between them. This CDR3 has 14 amino acids. CDR1 is SGHAT, CDR2 FQDESV, per germline (reference sequence).

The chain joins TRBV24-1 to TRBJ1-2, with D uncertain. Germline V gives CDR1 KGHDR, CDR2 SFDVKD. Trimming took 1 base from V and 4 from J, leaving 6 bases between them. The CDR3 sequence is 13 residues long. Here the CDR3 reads CATSDFYGYGYTF. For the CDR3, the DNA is TGTGCCACCAGTGATTTTTACGGCTATGGCTACACCTTC.

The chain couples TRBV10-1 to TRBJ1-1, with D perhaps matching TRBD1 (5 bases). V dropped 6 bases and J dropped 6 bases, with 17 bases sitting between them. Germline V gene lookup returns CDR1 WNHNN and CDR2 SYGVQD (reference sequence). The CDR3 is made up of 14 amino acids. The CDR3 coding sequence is TGCGCCAGCAGAGACCGGGGGGGGTCTCCTGAAGCTTTCTTT. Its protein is CASRDRGGSPEAFF.

The CDR3 DNA is TGTGCCAGCAGCTTGGCCGGACTAGTCATCTACGAGCAGTACTTC. Translation: CASSLAGLVIYEQYF. The chain carries TRBV5-6 and TRBJ2-7; 7 bases line up with TRBD2. V gave up 0 bases and J gave up 3 bases; unmatched junction bases: 6. Germline V CDR1 and CDR2: SGHDT, YYEEEE. The CDR3 is made up of 15 amino acids.

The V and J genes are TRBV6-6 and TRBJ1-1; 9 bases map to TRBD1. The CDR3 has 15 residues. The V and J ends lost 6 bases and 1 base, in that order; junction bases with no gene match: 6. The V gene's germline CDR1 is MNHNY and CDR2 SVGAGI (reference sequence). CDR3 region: CASRKGQGKNTEAFF. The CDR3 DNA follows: TGTGCCAGCAGGAAAGGACAGGGGAAGAACACTGAAGCTTTCTTT.

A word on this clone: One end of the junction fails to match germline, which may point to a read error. This chain's CDR3 is CASSQCGQGSGDTIYF. The CDR3 nucleotides are TGCGCCAGCAGTCAATGCGGACAGGGAAGTGGAGACACCATATATTTT. The chain uses TRBV23-1 and TRBJ1-3; 8 bases align to TRBD1. TRBV23-1 is noted as an ORF with a role that remains uncertain. The CDR3 sequence is 16 residues long.

CDR3 bases: TGTGCCAGCAGCTTAATGGCCCAGTCTCCCTACGAGCAGTACTTC. Translating it yields CASSLMAQSPYEQYF. V and J are TRBV11-2 and TRBJ2-7; no firm D call. Between the trimmed V and J ends, which lost 2 bases and 2 bases, there was a span of 13 bases. The CDR3 has 15 amino acids. The germline CDR1 and CDR2 sequences are SGHAT and FQNNGV.

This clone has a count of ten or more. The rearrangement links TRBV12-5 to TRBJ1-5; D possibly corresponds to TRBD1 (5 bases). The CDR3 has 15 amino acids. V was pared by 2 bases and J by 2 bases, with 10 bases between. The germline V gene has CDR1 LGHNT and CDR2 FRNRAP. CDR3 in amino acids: CASGLSGLGNQPQHF. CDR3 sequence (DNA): TGTGCTAGTGGTTTGTCAGGGCTCGGCAATCAGCCCCAGCATTTT.

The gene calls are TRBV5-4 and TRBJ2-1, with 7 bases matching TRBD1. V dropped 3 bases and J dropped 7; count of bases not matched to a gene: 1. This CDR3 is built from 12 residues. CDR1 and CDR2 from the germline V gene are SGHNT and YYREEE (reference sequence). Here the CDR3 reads CASSWDRNEQFF. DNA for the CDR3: TGTGCCAGCAGCTGGGACAGAAATGAGCAGTTCTTC.

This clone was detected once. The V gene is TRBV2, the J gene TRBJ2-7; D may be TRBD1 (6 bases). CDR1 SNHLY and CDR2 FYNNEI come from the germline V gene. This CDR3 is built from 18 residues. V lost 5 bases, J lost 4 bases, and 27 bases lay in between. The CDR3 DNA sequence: TGTGCCAGCAGTAGACAGGTCTCCCGGCTAGGGTTGGCTTACGAGCAGTACTTC. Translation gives CASSRQVSRLGLAYEQYF.

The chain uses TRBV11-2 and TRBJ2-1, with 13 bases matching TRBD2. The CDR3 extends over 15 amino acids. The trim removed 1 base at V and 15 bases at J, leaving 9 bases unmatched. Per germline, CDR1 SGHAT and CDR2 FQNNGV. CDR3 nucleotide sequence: TGTGCCAGCAGCTTAGGCCGGACTAGCGGGAGTGGGATGTTCTTC. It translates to CASSLGRTSGSGMFF. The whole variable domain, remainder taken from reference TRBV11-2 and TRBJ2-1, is EAGVAQSPRYKIIEKRQSVAFWCNPISGHATLYWYQQILGQGPKLLIQFQNNGVVDDSQLPKDRFSAERLKGVDSTLKIQPAKLEDSAVYLCASSLGRTSGSGMFFGPGTRLTVL.

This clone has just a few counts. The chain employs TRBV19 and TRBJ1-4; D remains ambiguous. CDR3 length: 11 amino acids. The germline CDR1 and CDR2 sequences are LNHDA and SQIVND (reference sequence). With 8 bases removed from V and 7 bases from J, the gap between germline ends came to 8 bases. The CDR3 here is CASLFGEKLFF. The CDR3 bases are TGTGCCAGTTTATTCGGTGAAAAACTGTTTTTT.

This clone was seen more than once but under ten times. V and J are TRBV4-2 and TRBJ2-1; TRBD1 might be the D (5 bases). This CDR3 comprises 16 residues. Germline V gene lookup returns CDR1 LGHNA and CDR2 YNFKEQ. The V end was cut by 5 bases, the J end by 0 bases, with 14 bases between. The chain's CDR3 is CASSAGARASYNEQFF. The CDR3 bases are TGTGCCAGCAGCGCTGGGGCCAGGGCCTCCTACAATGAGCAGTTCTTC.

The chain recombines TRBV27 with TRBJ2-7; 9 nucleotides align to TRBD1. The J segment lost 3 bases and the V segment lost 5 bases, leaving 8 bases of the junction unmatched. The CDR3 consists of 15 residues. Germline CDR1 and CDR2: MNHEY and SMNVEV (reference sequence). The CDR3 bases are TGTGCCAGCAGTAAAACAGGGGGCCAGGTCTACGAGCAGTACTTC. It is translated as CASSKTGGQVYEQYF.

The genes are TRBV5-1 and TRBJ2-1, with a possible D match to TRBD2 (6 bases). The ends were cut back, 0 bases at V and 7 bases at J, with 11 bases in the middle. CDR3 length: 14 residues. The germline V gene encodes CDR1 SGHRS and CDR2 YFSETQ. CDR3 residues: CASSLGLGSNEQFF. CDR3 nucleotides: TGCGCCAGCAGCTTGGGACTAGGAAGTAATGAGCAGTTCTTC.

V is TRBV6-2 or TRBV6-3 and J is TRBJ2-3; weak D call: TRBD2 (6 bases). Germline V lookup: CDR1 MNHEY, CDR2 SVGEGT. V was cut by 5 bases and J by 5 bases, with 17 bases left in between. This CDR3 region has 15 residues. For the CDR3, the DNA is TGTGCCAGCAGTACCCCGACTGGAGGGGTAGATACGCAGTATTTT. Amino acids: CASSTPTGGVDTQYF.